The TCR beta chain under discussion was sequenced for a study of blood T cell repertoires in COVID-19. Across the study: T cells, B-cell-depleted T cells, or PBMCs provided the cDNA or gDNA that served as material.

The V end lost 1 base, the J end lost 1 base, and 7 bases lay between the germline ends. The CDR3 sequence is 14 residues long. Germline CDR1 is SGHAT and CDR2 is FQNNGV. This clone was observed a few times. Using immunoSEQ multiplex PCR, the repertoire was profiled, and TCRdb retains in-frame clones only, with some absent. The sample consists of roughly 150,000 clones, about four fifths of them appearing once. The age range of participants was about 18 to 95 years, with residence in about 25 US areas. The receptor was isolated from a man aged 60 to 75 who had recovered from COVID-19. The chain couples TRBV11-2 to TRBJ1-1; D ambiguous. Sequencing was carried out using PBMCs or T cells enriched from blood (not recorded which). The CDR3 spells CASSLGARNTEAFF. The CDR3 DNA reads TGTGCCAGCAGCTTAGGGGCAAGGAACACTGAAGCTTTCTTT.